This T cell receptor beta chain was captured in a study of response to subunit inactivated influenza vaccine. From the RT-PCR reads, TCRdb called clonotypes with MiXCR, one entry per CDR3 protein. The profile shows 500,000 to 600,000 distinct CDR3 sequences, 6% to 9% of them singletons. Trimming removed 6 bases from V and 5 bases from J; junction bases left unmatched: 7. This CDR3 region has 14 residues. Study-wide results and caveats: Authors suggested few new T cells are recruited by each seasonal influenza vaccination.

This clonotype turned up a few times. Its antigen is unknown. Just one base apart from a much larger clone, this may be a read error. The chain recombines TRBV12-3 or TRBV12-4 with TRBJ2-7; TRBD2 matches 10 bases. The sample in question was PBMCs from blood, obtained around 25 months after vaccination. The origin of this receptor is a man aged 50 to 69 who received an inactivated influenza vaccine. The CDR3 DNA reads as TGTGCCAGCAGCTCTAGCGGGAGTAGCGACGAGCAGTACTTC. The encoded protein is CASSSSGSSDEQYF.